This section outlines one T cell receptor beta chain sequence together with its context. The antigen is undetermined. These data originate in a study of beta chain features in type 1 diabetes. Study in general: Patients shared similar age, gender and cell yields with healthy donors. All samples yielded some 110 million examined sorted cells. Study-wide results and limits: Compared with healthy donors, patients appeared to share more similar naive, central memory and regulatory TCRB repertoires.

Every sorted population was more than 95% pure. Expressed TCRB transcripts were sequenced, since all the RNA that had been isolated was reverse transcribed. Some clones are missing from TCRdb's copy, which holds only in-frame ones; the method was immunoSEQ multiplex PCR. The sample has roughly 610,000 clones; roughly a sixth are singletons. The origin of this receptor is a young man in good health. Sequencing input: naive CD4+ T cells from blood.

The CDR3 DNA sequence: TGTGCCAGCAGTTTGGGTTGGACCGGGGAGCTGTTTTTT. Amino acid sequence: CASSLGWTGELFF. V is TRBV28 and J is TRBJ2-2; D remains unclear. V was shortened by 3 bases and J by 5 bases, with 7 bases between the two germline ends. The CDR3 length is 13 residues. Germline V gene data show CDR1 as MDHEN and CDR2 as SYDVKM.